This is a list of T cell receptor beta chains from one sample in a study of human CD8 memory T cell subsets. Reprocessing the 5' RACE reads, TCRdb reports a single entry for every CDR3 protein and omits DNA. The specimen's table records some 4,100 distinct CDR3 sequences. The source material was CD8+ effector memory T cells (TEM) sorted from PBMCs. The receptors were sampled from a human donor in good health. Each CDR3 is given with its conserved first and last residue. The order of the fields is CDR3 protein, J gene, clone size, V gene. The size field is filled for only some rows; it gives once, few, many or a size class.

CDR3: CASSFGGDEQYF; J: TRBJ2-7; size: .; V: TRBV5-1
CDR3: CASSDKGAANTEAFF; J: TRBJ1-1; size: .; V: TRBV7-9
CDR3: CASGEGAGTTGELFF; J: TRBJ2-2; size: .; V: TRBV6-4
CDR3: CASSSNYSPLHF; J: TRBJ1-6; size: .; V: TRBV7-9
CDR3: CASSLVVGYNEQFF; J: TRBJ2-1; size: .; V: TRBV7-9
CDR3: CSARGGQITYEQYF; J: TRBJ2-7; size: medium-sized; V: TRBV20-1
CDR3: CASSPERNQPQHF; J: TRBJ1-5; size: .; V: TRBV18
CDR3: CASIGGYRSSYNEQFF; J: TRBJ2-1; size: .; V: TRBV12-3/TRBV12-4
CDR3: CASSLGYNQPQHF; J: TRBJ1-5; size: medium-sized; V: TRBV7-6
CDR3: CASSLGTPSTEAFF; J: TRBJ1-1; size: .; V: TRBV5-1
CDR3: CASTLGLPGEQFF; J: TRBJ2-1; size: medium-sized; V: TRBV12-3/TRBV12-4
CDR3: CSARDLRGREQYF; J: TRBJ2-7; size: .; V: TRBV20-1
CDR3: CASRPGQDTGELFF; J: TRBJ2-2; size: .; V: TRBV10-2
CDR3: CASSQGLADYNEQFF; J: TRBJ2-1; size: medium-sized; V: TRBV4-1
CDR3: CASSDSTSTDTQYF; J: TRBJ2-3; size: .; V: TRBV6-4
CDR3: CASSTPIPGGRAYNEQFF; J: TRBJ2-1; size: .; V: TRBV28
CDR3: CSARDGPGGYGYTF; J: TRBJ1-2; size: .; V: TRBV20-1
CDR3: CASSLAGDRNKETQYF; J: TRBJ2-5; size: .; V: TRBV7-9
CDR3: CASSDSSGDTDTQYF; J: TRBJ2-3; size: medium-sized; V: TRBV6-4
CDR3: CASSLTSGPEYEQYF; J: TRBJ2-7; size: .; V: TRBV27
CDR3: CSAARGTTEAFF; J: TRBJ1-1; size: .; V: TRBV20-1
CDR3: CSVQLGDGQPQHF; J: TRBJ1-5; size: .; V: TRBV20-1
CDR3: CASSLWGANPTNEKLFF; J: TRBJ1-4; size: .; V: TRBV5-5
CDR3: CSATSPSGDLNEQFF; J: TRBJ2-1; size: large; V: TRBV20-1
CDR3: CSGKTGEREQYF; J: TRBJ2-7; size: .; V: TRBV20-1
CDR3: CASSGAGEGEQFF; J: TRBJ2-1; size: medium-sized; V: TRBV6-4
CDR3: CASSQDPSGSNEQFF; J: TRBJ2-1; size: .; V: TRBV4-2
CDR3: CASSQDMGGRNTEAFF; J: TRBJ1-1; size: .; V: TRBV3-1
CDR3: CATSDRLAGPDNEQFF; J: TRBJ2-1; size: .; V: TRBV24-1
CDR3: CASSYLVWGSPLHF; J: TRBJ1-6; size: .; V: TRBV6-2/TRBV6-3
CDR3: CSARDEKGGSTEAFF; J: TRBJ1-1; size: medium-sized; V: TRBV20-1
CDR3: CSAYQQLAGGPSDTQYF; J: TRBJ2-3; size: medium-sized; V: TRBV20-1
CDR3: CASSWGYRGETYEQYF; J: TRBJ2-7; size: .; V: TRBV28
CDR3: CASSFSVRGGQETQYF; J: TRBJ2-5; size: .; V: TRBV27
CDR3: CSARTGGETQYF; J: TRBJ2-5; size: medium-sized; V: TRBV20-1
CDR3: CASSQEGQGYNEQFF; J: TRBJ2-1; size: .; V: TRBV4-1
CDR3: CASSSSGSGEQFF; J: TRBJ2-1; size: .; V: TRBV5-4